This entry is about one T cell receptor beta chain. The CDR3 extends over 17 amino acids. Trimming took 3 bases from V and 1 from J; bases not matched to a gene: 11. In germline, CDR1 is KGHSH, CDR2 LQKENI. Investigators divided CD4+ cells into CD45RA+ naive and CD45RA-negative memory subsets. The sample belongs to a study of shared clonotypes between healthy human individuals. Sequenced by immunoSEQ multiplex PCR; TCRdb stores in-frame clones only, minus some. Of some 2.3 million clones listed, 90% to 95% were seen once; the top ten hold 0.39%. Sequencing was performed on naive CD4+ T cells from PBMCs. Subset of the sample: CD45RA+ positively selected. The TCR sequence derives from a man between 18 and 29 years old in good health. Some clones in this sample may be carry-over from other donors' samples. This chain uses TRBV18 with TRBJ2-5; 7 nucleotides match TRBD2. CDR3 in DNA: TGTGCCAGCTCACCCCGAGGAGCGGGGAGAGCCCAAGAGACCCAGTACTTC. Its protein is CASSPRGAGRAQETQYF.